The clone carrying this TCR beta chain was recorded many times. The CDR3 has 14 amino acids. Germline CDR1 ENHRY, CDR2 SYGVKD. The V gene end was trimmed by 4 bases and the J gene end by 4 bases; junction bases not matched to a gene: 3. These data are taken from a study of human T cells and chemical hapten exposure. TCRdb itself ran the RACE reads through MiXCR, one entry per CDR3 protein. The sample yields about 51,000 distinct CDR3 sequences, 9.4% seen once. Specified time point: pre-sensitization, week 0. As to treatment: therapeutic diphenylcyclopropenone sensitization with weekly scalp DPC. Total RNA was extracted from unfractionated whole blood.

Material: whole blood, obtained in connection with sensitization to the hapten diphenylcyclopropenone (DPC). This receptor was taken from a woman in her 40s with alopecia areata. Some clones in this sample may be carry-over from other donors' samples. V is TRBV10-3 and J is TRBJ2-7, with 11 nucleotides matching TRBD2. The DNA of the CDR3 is TGTGCCATCAGTGCACTAGCGGGGGTATACGAGCAGTACTTC. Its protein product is CAISALAGVYEQYF.